This is a list of T cell receptor beta chains from one sample in a study of T cell clonotyping in hematopoietic cell transplantation. Profiling relied on immunoSEQ multiplex PCR, and the TCRdb table lists in-frame clones only, not all of them. The table lists roughly 9,300 clones, approximately 80% of them singletons. The sample here was PBMCs, taken at the time of graft-versus-host disease after allogeneic stem cell transplant. The receptor set was obtained from a male patient between 55 and 70 years old who had an allogeneic stem cell transplant from an unrelated donor, so the T cells may come from the graft donor. Some clones in this sample may be carry-over from other donors' samples. Each CDR3 is given with its conserved first and last residue. The order of the fields is V gene, CDR3 protein.

TRBV7-6 CASSLMGQGEKLFF
TRBV6-1 CASSDEQGFAYQETQYF
TRBV19 CASSQWGEYEKLFF
TRBV29-1 CSVADSSGNTIYF
TRBV5-1 CASSFRRLNTEAFF
TRBV19 CASSIGQGAYEQYF
TRBV5-6 CASTRGQASSGANVLTF
TRBV7-3 CASSLNRNSPLHF
TRBV2 CASNTGGGTQYF
TRBV11-2 CASSLARSPLHF
TRBV29-1 CSAGQTTYEQYF